The clone carrying this TCR beta chain was picked up many times. As yet, its antigen is unknown. The data stem from a study of read filtering for tumor transcriptome and immune sequencing. Turning to the study itself: Whole-transcriptome libraries were prepared after DNase treatment.

Study findings and constraints: About 81.9% of IR-seq clonotypes had one read, totaling about 3.3% of reads; RNA-seq: about 70% and 40%. RNA-seq captured clonotypes less deeply and reliably than IR-seq. Without single-read clonotypes, shared clonotype proportions correlated more between IR-seq and RNA-seq.

V lost 5 bases, J lost 1 base, and 11 bases stayed unmatched. Germline values: CDR1 DFQATT, CDR2 SNEGSKA (reference sequence). The CDR3 covers 17 residues. Molecular barcoded adaptors covering alpha/delta and beta/gamma chains were used on approximately 440 ng RNA. TCRdb fed the reads into MiXCR, producing one record per CDR3 protein. The sample holds 39,000 or so distinct CDR3 sequences, roughly 13% seen once. This sequence was found in a donor over 35 with multiple myeloma. The material sequenced was a population of CD138-negative cells sorted from bone marrow. J is TRBJ2-3 and V is TRBV20-1, with 11 bases fitting TRBD2. The CDR3 nucleotides are TGCAGTGCTCGGGAGGGACTAGCGGATGTTCGCACAGATACGCAGTATTTT. Protein sequence: CSAREGLADVRTDTQYF.